This is a list of T cell receptor beta chains from one sample in a study of CD8+ T cells in alopecia areata. This table comes from immunoSEQ multiplex PCR, and its TCRdb copy is limited to in-frame clones, with some not included. Found here are about 150,000 clones, about 56% of them singletons; the top ten hold approximately 16%. Sequencing used CD8+ T cells sorted from blood, obtained at week 4, from a patient treated with tofacitinib. The receptor source for this set is a human donor with alopecia areata. Each CDR3 is given with its conserved first and last residue. D genes are given only for firm matches. Expanded clones are given a class, and other clones once, few, many or no size at all.

once	NA	TRBV4-1	TRBJ1-1	TGCGCCAGCAGCCAAGGAGGGGAGGACCTTGAAGCTTTCTTT	CASSQGGEDLEAFF
few	TRBD2	TRBV29-1	TRBJ2-5	TGCAGCGTTGAAGGACTAGCGGAACAAGAGACCCAGTACTTC	CSVEGLAEQETQYF
NA	NA	TRBV5-1	TRBJ2-3	TGCGCCAGCAGACCAAAATGGGCTTTTACTACAGATACGCAGTATTTT	CASRPKWAFTTDTQYF
NA	TRBD1	TRBV30	TRBJ2-5	TGTGCCTGGAGCGGCCCCGGGACAGGGGGTTTAGAGACCCAGTACTTC	CAWSGPGTGGLETQYF
few	NA	TRBV29-1	TRBJ2-7	TGCAGCGTCCCTGGTCCATCCGGGTACGAGCAGTACTTC	CSVPGPSGYEQYF
NA	NA	TRBV6-6	TRBJ2-2	TGTGCCAGCAGTTTCAGGGGCGGCACCGGGGAGCTGTTTTTT	CASSFRGGTGELFF
many	NA	TRBV6-1	TRBJ2-7	TGTGCCAGCACCGAAGAGGGAGGCAGCTCCTACGAGCAGTACTTC	CASTEEGGSSYEQYF
few	NA	TRBV5-6	TRBJ1-2	TGTGCCAGCAGCCACCCGGGGACTAGCTATGGCTACACCTTC	CASSHPGTSYGYTF
once	NA	TRBV11-2	TRBJ2-3	TGTGCCAGCAGCCGCGACGGGAAGGATACGCAGTATTTT	CASSRDGKDTQYF
NA	NA	TRBV30	TRBJ2-1	TGTGCCTGGAGTACCTCGAGGGGGGGTTACAATGAGCAGTTCTTC	CAWSTSRGGYNEQFF
few	NA	TRBV7-9	TRBJ2-7	TGTGCCACGGCGGAGGCGGGGTACGAGCAGTACTTC	CATAEAGYEQYF
few	TRBD1	TRBV19	TRBJ2-7	TGTGCCAGTAGTAACCGAGACAGGGCCTACGAGCAGTACTTC	CASSNRDRAYEQYF
NA	NA	TRBV4-1	TRBJ2-5	TGCGCCAGCAGCCTTTGGCTCCAAGAGACCCAGTACTTC	CASSLWLQETQYF
NA	NA	TRBV7-9	TRBJ1-1	TGTGCCAGCAGCTCCCTAGGGGATACTGAAGCTTTCTTT	CASSSLGDTEAFF
NA	TRBD1	TRBV6-5	TRBJ1-2	TGTGCCAGCCGGCCCGGAGGGGGCAGGTATGGCTACACCTTC	CASRPGGGRYGYTF
NA	TRBD1	TRBV10-3	TRBJ1-1	TGTGCCATCAGCAAACAGGACAGGGCTGAAGCTTTCTTT	CAISKQDRAEAFF
few	NA	TRBV19	TRBJ1-2	TGTGCCAGTAGTACGGGACTGATTGGCTACACCTTC	CASSTGLIGYTF
NA	NA	TRBV5-6	TRBJ2-7	TGTGCCAGCAGACCGGGATTTAGCTCCTACGAGCAGTACTTC	CASRPGFSSYEQYF
NA	TRBD1	TRBV4-1	TRBJ1-5	TGCGCCAGCAGCCAAGTCCCTGCAACAGGGGGTACTATCAGGCCCCAGCATTTT	CASSQVPATGGTIRPQHF
NA	NA	TRBV30	TRBJ2-1	TGTGCCTGGAGTTTGGTCAGCTACAATGAGCAGTTCTTC	CAWSLVSYNEQFF
NA	TRBD1	TRBV29-1	TRBJ2-1	TGCAGCGTTGAGACAGGGGATAATGAGCAGTTCTTC	CSVETGDNEQFF
NA	TRBD1	TRBV7-9	TRBJ1-1	TGTGCCAGCAGCCTAGCATCAGGGGGCATCTCTGAAGCTTTCTTT	CASSLASGGISEAFF
NA	NA	TRBV5-1	TRBJ2-6	TGCGCCAGCAGCTTGGTGGGGGCCGGGGCCAACGTCCTGACTTTC	CASSLVGAGANVLTF
NA	TRBD2	TRBV6-4	TRBJ2-7	TGTGCCAGCAGTTACTCTAGCGGGGGGGCCTACGAGCAGTACTTC	CASSYSSGGAYEQYF
NA	NA	TRBV30	TRBJ1-2	TGTGCCTGGAATTCGCTGGAAGGAGATGGCTACACCTTC	CAWNSLEGDGYTF
few	NA	TRBV11-2	TRBJ2-5	TGTGCCAGCAGCTTAGGGCCAGGGCGTTCGGAGACCCAGTACTTC	CASSLGPGRSETQYF
few	NA	TRBV19	TRBJ2-5	TGTGCCAGTAGCGACTTCCAAGAGACCCAGTACTTC	CASSDFQETQYF
few	NA	TRBV29-1	TRBJ2-5	TGCAGCGTTGAGGCAGGGGACTTACAAGAGACCCAGTACTTC	CSVEAGDLQETQYF
NA	NA	TRBV27	TRBJ2-7	TGTGCCAGCAGTTCCCTGGGGAGCGACTACGAGCAGTACTTC	CASSSLGSDYEQYF
few	NA	TRBV7-9	TRBJ2-3	TGTGCCAGCAGCTTAGGACAGTCTAGCACAGATACGCAGTATTTT	CASSLGQSSTDTQYF
NA	NA	TRBV2	TRBJ2-7	TGTGCCAGCAGCGAGGGAAGACTCCACTACGAGCAGTACTTC	CASSEGRLHYEQYF
NA	NA	TRBV5-6	TRBJ2-7	TGTGCCAGCAGCTTGTTCGCGTACGAGCAGTACTTC	CASSLFAYEQYF
medium-sized	NA	TRBV6-4	TRBJ2-2	TGTGCCAGCAGTGACTCGGGGGACACCGGGGAGCTGTTTTTT	CASSDSGDTGELFF
NA	NA	TRBV2	TRBJ2-1	TGTGCCAGCAGTGACAGGGGAGGCTACAATGAGCAGTTCTTC	CASSDRGGYNEQFF
NA	TRBD1	TRBV18	TRBJ1-2	TGTGCCAGCTCACCCCTCGCCGGGACAGTCTATGGCTACACCTTC	CASSPLAGTVYGYTF
NA	TRBD1	TRBV13	TRBJ1-2	TGTGCCAGCAGCCAGGGACAGGGTACCGATGGCTACACCTTC	CASSQGQGTDGYTF
NA	NA	TRBV7-6	TRBJ1-6	TGTGCCAGCAGCCCCCGGTCGAGGGGCAATTCACCCCTCCACTTT	CASSPRSRGNSPLHF
NA	NA	TRBV30	TRBJ2-6	TGTGCCTGGAGGCCCGGCCCTGGGGCCAACGTCCTGACTTTC	CAWRPGPGANVLTF
NA	TRBD1	TRBV7-2	TRBJ2-3	TGTGCCAGCAGCCTCATCGGCGGGACAGGGTATGAAGATACGCAGTATTTT	CASSLIGGTGYEDTQYF
NA	NA	TRBV15	TRBJ2-1	TGTGCCACCAGCAGAGTAACGCGGCAGGGCACAAATGAGCAGTTCTTC	CATSRVTRQGTNEQFF
NA	TRBD1	TRBV29-1	TRBJ2-7	TGCAGCGTCTCGACAGGGGGCTCCTACGAGCAGTACTTC	CSVSTGGSYEQYF
NA	TRBD2	TRBV13	TRBJ2-1	TGTGCCAGCAGCGAAAGCGGGGGCCAGTTCTTC	CASSESGGQFF
NA	NA	TRBV11-2	TRBJ2-5	TGTGCCAGCAGCCCTATGGACATGTCGCTCCAAGAGACCCAGTACTTC	CASSPMDMSLQETQYF
few	TRBD1	TRBV7-9	TRBJ2-7	TGTGCCAGCAGCTCGAACAGGGGCGAGCAGTACTTC	CASSSNRGEQYF
NA	TRBD1	TRBV30	TRBJ2-7	TGTGCCTGGAGTTTACCGGGACAGGGGATCGACGAGCAGTACTTC	CAWSLPGQGIDEQYF
NA	NA	TRBV5-1	TRBJ2-3	TGCGCCAGCAGCCCCCCTACAAGTACTAGCACAGATACGCAGTATTTT	CASSPPTSTSTDTQYF
NA	NA	TRBV9	TRBJ1-2	TGTGCCAGCAGCAGCACAGGGAATGGCTACACCTTC	CASSSTGNGYTF
NA	TRBD1	TRBV7-9	TRBJ1-2	TGTGCCAGCAGCTCGGACTTTAGCCCAGGGGGCGGCTACACCTTC	CASSSDFSPGGGYTF
NA	NA	TRBV30	TRBJ1-1	TGTGCCTGGAGCTGGGGGTCTGCTGAAGCTTTCTTT	CAWSWGSAEAFF
NA	TRBD1	TRBV15	TRBJ1-2	TGTGCCACCAGCAGAGATTCCGAGGCGGGACAGGGAAATGGCTACACCTTC	CATSRDSEAGQGNGYTF
NA	TRBD1	TRBV18	TRBJ2-5	TGTGCCAGCTCACGGGGACAGTGGCAAGAGACCCAGTACTTC	CASSRGQWQETQYF